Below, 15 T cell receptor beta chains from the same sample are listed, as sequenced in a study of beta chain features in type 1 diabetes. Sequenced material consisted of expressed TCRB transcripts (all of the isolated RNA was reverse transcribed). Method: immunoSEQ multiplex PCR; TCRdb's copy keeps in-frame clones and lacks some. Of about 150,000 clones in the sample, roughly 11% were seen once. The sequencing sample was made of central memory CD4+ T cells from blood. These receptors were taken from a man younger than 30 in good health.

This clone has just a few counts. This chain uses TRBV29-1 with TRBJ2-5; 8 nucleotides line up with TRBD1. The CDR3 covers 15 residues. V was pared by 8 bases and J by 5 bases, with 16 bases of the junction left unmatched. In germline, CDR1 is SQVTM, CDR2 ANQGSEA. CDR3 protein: CSIITTQGAGETQYF. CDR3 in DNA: TGCAGCATAATCACAACCCAGGGGGCGGGGGAGACCCAGTACTTC.

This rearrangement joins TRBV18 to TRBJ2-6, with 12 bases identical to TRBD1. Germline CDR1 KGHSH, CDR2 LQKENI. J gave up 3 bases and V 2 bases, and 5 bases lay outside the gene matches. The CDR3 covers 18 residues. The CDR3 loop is CASSPGTGGAYGANVLTF. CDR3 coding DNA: TGTGCCAGCTCACCAGGGACAGGGGGCGCTTATGGGGCCAACGTCCTGACTTTC.

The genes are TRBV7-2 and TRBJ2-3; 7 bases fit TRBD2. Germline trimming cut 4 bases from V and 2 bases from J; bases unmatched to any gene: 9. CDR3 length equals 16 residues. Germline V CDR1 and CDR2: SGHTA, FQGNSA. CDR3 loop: CASSSSGTTFTDTQYF. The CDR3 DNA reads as TGTGCCAGCAGCTCCTCGGGGACTACCTTCACAGATACGCAGTATTTT.

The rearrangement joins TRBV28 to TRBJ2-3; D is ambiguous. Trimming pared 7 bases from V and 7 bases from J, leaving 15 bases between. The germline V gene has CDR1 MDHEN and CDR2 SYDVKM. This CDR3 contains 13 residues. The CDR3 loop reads CASKNQDIYTQYF. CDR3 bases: TGTGCCAGCAAAAATCAAGACATTTATACGCAGTATTTT.

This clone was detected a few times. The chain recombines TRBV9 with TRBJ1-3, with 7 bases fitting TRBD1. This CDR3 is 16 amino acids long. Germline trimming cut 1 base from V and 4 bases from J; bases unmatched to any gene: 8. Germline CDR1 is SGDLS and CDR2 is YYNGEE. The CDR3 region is CASSVLGQRPGNTIYF. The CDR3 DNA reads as TGTGCCAGCAGCGTACTGGGACAGCGGCCCGGAAACACCATATATTTT.

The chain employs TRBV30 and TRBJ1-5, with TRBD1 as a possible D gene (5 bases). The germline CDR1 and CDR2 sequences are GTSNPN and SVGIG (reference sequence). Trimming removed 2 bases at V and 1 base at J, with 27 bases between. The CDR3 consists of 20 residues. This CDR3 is CAWSPISGNRPPGSNQPQHF. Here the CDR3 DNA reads TGTGCCTGGAGTCCAATATCCGGGAACAGGCCCCCGGGGAGCAATCAGCCCCAGCATTTT. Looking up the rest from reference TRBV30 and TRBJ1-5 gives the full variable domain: SQTIHQWPATLVQPVGSPLSLECTVEGTSNPNLYWYRQAAGRGLQLLFYSVGIGQISSEVPQNLSASRPQDRQFILSSKKLLLSDSGFYLCAWSPISGNRPPGSNQPQHFGDGTRLSIL.

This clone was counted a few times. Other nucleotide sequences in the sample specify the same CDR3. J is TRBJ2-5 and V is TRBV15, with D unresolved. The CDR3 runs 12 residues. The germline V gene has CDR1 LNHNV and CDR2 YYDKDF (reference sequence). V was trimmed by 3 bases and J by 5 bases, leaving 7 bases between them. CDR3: CATSRNGETQYF. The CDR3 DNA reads TGTGCCACCAGCAGGAACGGGGAGACCCAGTACTTC.

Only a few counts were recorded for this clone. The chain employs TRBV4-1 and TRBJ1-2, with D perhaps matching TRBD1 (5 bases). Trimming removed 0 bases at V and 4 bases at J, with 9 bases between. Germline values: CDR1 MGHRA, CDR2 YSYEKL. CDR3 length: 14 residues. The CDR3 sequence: CASSQESGRYGYTF. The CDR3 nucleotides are TGCGCCAGCAGCCAAGAGTCGGGGCGCTATGGCTACACCTTC.

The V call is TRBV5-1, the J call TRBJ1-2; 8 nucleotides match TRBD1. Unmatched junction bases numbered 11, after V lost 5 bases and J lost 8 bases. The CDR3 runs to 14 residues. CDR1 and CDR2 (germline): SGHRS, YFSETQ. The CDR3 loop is CASRPTGGREGYTF. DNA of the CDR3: TGCGCCAGCAGGCCCACAGGGGGAAGAGAGGGCTACACCTTC.

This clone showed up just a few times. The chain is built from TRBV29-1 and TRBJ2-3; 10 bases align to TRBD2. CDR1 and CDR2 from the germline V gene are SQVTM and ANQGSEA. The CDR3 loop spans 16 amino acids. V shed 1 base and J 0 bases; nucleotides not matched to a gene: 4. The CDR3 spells CSVEGSGRGSTDTQYF. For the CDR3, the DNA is TGCAGCGTTGAAGGCAGCGGGAGGGGAAGCACAGATACGCAGTATTTT.

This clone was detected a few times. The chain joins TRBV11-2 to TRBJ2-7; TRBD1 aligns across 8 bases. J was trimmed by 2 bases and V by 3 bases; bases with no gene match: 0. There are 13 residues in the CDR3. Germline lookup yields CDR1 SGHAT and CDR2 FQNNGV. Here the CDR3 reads CASSLDRAYEQYF. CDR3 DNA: TGTGCCAGCAGCTTGGACAGGGCCTACGAGCAGTACTTC.

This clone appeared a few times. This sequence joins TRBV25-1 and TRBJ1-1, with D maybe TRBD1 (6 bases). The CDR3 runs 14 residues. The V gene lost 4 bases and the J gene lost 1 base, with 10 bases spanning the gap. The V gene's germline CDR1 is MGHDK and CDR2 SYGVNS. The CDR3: CASSAHRENTEAFF. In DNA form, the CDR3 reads TGTGCCAGCAGTGCCCACAGGGAGAACACTGAAGCTTTCTTT.

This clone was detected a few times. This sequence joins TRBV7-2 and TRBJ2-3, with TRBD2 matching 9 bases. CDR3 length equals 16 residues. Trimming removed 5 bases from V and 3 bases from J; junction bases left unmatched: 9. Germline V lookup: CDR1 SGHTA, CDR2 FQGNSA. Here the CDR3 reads CASSADRGLATDTQYF. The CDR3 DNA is TGTGCCAGCAGCGCAGATAGGGGACTAGCTACAGATACGCAGTATTTT.

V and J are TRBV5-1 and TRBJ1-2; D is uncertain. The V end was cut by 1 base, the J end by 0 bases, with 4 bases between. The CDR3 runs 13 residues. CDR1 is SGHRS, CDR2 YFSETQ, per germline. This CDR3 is CASSLSTNYGYTF. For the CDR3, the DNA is TGCGCCAGCAGCTTGAGCACTAACTATGGCTACACCTTC.

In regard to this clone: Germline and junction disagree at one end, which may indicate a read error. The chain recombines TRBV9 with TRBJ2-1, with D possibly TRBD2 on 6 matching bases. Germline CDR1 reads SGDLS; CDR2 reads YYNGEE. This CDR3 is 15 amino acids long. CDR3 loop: CASSPVWDSLSDRIF. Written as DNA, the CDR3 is TGTGCCAGCAGCCCCGTTTGGGACTCCCTAAGCGATCGGATCTTC.